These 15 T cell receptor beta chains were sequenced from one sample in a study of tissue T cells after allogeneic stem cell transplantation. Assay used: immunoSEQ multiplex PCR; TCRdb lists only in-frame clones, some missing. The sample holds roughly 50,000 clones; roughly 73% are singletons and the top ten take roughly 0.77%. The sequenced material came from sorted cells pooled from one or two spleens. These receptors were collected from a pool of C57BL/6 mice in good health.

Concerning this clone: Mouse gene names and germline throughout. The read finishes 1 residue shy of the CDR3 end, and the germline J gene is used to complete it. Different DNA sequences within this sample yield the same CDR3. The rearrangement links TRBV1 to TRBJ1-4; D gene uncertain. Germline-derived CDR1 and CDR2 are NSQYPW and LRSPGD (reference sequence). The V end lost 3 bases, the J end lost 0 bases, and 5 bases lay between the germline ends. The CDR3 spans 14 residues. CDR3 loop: CTCSAGISNERLFF. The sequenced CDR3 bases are TGCACCTGCAGTGCGGGAATTTCCAACGAAAGATTATTT.

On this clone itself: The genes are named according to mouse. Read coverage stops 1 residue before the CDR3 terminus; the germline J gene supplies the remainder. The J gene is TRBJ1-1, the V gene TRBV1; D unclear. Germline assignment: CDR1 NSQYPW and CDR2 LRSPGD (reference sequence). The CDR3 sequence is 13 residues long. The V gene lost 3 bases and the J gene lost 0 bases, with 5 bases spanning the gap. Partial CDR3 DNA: TGCACCTGCAGTGCTCAGGCAAACACAGAAGTCTTC. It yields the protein CTCSAQANTEVF. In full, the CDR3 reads CTCSAQANTEVFF.

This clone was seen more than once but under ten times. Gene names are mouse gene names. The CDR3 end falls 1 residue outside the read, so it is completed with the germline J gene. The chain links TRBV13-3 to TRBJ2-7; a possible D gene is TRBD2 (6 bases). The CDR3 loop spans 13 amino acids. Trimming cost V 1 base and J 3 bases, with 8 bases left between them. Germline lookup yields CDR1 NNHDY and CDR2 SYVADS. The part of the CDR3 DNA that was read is TGTGCCAGCAGTGATATTGGGGGCTATGAACAGTAC. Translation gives CASSDIGGYEQY. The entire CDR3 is CASSDIGGYEQYF.

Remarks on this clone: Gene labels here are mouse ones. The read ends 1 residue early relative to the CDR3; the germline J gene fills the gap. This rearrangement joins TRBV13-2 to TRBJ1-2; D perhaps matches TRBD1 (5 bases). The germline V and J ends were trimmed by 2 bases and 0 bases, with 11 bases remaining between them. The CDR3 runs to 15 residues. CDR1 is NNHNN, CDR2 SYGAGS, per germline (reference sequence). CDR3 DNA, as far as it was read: TGTGCCAGCGGTGAGCGGGGGGGTACAAACTCCGACTACACC. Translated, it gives CASGERGGTNSDYT. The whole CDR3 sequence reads CASGERGGTNSDYTF.

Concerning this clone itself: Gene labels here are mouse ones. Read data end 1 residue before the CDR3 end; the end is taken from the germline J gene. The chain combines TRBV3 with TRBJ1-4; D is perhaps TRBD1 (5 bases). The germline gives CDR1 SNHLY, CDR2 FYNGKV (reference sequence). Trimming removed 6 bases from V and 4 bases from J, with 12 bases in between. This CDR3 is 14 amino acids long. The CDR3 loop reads CASSRGGGNERLFF. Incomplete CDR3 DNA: TGTGCCAGCAGTCGCGGGGGGGGCAACGAAAGATTATTT.

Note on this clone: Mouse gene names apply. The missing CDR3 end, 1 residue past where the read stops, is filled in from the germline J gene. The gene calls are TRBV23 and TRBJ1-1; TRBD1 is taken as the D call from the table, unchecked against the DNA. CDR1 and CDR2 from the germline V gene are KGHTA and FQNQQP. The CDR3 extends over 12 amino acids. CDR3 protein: CSSSHDTTEVFF. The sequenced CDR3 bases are TGCTCCAGCAGTCACGACACCACAGAAGTCTTC.

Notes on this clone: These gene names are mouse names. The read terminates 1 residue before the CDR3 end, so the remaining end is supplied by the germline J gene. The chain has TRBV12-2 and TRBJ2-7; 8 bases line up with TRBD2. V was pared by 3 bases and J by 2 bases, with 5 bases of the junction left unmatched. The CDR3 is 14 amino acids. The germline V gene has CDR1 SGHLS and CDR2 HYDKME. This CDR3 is CASSGWGETYEQYF. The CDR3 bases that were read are TGTGCCAGCTCTGGCTGGGGGGAGACCTATGAACAGTAC. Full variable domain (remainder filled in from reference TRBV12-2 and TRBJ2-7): NSGVVQSPRYIIKGKGERSILKCIPISGHLSVAWYQQTQGQELKFFIQHYDKMERDKGNLPSRFSVQQFDDYHSEMNMSALELEDSAVYFCASSGWGETYEQYFGPGTRLTVL.

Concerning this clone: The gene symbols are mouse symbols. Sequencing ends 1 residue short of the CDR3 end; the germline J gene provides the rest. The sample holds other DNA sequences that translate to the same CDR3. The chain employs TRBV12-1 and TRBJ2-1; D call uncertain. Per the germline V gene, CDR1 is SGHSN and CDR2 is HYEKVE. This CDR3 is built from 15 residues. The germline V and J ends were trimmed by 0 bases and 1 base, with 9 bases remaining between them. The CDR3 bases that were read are TGTGCCAGCTCTCTCCTGACGGGGAACTATGCTGAGCAGTTC. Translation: CASSLLTGNYAEQF. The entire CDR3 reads CASSLLTGNYAEQFF.

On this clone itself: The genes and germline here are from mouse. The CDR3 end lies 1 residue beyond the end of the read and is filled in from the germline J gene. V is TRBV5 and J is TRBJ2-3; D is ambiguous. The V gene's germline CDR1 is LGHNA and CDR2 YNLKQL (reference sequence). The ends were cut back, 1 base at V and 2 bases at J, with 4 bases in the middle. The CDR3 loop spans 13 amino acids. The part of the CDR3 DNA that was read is TGTGCCAGCAGCCAAGGGACTGCAGAAACGCTGTAT. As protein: CASSQGTAETLY. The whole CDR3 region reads CASSQGTAETLYF.

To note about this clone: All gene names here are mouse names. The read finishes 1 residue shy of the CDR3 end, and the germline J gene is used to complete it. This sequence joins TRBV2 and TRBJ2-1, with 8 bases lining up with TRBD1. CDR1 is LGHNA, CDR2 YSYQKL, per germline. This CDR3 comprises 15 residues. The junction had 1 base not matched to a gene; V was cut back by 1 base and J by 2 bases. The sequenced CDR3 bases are TGTGCCAGCAGCCAAGGACAGGGGCACTATGCTGAGCAGTTC. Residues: CASSQGQGHYAEQF. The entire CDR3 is CASSQGQGHYAEQFF.

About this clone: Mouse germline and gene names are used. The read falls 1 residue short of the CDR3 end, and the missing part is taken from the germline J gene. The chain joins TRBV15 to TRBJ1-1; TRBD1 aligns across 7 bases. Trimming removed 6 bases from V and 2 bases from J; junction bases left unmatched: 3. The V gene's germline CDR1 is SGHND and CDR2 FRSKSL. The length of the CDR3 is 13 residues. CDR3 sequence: CASRRDSNTEVFF. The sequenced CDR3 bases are TGTGCCAGCAGAAGGGACAGCAACACAGAAGTCTTC.

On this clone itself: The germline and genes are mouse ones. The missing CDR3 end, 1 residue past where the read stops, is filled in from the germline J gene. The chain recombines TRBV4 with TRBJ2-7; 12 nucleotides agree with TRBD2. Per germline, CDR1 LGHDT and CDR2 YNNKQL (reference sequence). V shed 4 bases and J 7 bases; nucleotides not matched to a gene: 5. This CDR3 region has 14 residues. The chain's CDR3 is CASSSTGGAREQYF. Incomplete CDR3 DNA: TGTGCCAGCAGCTCGACTGGGGGGGCGCGAGAACAGTAC.

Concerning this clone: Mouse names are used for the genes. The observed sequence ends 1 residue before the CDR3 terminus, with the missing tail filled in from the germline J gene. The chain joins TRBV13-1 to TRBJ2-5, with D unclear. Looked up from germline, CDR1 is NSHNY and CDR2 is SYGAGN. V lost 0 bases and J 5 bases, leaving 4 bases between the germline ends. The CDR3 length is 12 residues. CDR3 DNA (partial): TGTGCCAGCAGTGATGAGGGAGACACCCAGTAC. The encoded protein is CASSDEGDTQY. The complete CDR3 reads CASSDEGDTQYF.

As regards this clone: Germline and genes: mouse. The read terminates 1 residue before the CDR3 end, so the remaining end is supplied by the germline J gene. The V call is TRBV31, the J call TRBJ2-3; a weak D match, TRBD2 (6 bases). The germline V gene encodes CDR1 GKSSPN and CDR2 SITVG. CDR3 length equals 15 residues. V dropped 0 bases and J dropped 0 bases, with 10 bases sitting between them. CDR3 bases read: TGTGCCTGGAGTCTATCTGGGGCTAGTGCAGAAACGCTGTAT. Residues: CAWSLSGASAETLY. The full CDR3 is CAWSLSGASAETLYF.

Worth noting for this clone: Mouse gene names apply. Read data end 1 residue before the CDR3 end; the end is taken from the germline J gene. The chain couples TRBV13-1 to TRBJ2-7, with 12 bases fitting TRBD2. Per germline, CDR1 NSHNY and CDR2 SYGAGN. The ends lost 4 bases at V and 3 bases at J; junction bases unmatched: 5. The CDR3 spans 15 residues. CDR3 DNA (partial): TGTGCCAGCAGTCCGGACTGGGGGGGGGACTATGAACAGTAC. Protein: CASSPDWGGDYEQY. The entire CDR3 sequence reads CASSPDWGGDYEQYF.